This T cell receptor beta chain was retrieved from a study of monozygotic twins with inflammatory bowel disease. Study observations and caveats: Support for a single strong signal or clonotype associated with IBD was absent.

As concerns this clonotype: Its matching antigen is unknown.

The template-switching step introduced UMIs that carried a 6-nucleotide sample barcode. TCRdb reprocessed the 5' RACE reads; each CDR3 protein has one entry and no DNA is given. The listing contains approximately 150,000 distinct CDR3 sequences. The length of the CDR3 is 14 residues. CDR1 SGDLS and CDR2 YYNGEE come from the germline V gene. Sequenced: blood. This receptor was taken from a human donor with ulcerative colitis or Crohn's disease, or a healthy co-twin of an affected twin (not recorded which). J is TRBJ2-1 and V is TRBV9; without DNA, the TCRdb call of TRBD1 cannot be checked. The CDR3 is CASSVQGVGNEQFF.